Listed here are 20 T cell receptor beta chains from one sample, sequenced in a study of T-cell memory formation after mild COVID-19. Each CDR3 protein gets one entry after TCRdb re-called the 5' RACE reads with MiXCR. The sample lists about half a million distinct CDR3 sequences, 15% to 20% occurring once. Sequencing used PBMCs or a T cell subset sorted from them (not recorded which). These TCRs come from an adult woman who had mild COVID-19 (a few samples of this study predate the infection). Cell type and time point are not known.

This clonotype has more than one count but fewer than ten. The chain links TRBV5-1 to TRBJ1-1; D unresolved. Trimming cost V 0 bases and J 3 bases, with 9 bases left between them. Per the germline V gene, CDR1 is SGHRS and CDR2 is YFSETQ. CDR3 size: 14 residues. CDR3 DNA: TGCGCCAGCAGCTTGGGGGTAGTCGACACTGAAGCTTTCTTT. This translates into CASSLGVVDTEAFF.

This clonotype has a count of ten or more. The chain is built from TRBV7-2 and TRBJ2-2; no reliable D call. Germline CDR1 reads SGHTA; CDR2 reads FQGNSA. With 5 bases removed from V and 6 bases from J, the gap between germline ends came to 13 bases. The CDR3 has 14 residues. CDR3 protein: CASSPRVAAGELFF. The CDR3 coding sequence is TGTGCCAGCAGCCCCAGAGTAGCCGCCGGGGAGCTGTTTTTT. Using reference TRBV7-2 and TRBJ2-2 for the parts outside the CDR3, the full variable domain is GAGVSQSPSNKVTEKGKDVELRCDPISGHTALYWYRQSLGQGLEFLIYFQGNSAPDKSGLPSDRFSAERTGGSVSTLTIQRTQQEDSAVYLCASSPRVAAGELFFGEGSRLTVL.

This clonotype was seen a few times. In DNA, the CDR3 is TGTGCCAGCAGCCAAGCCGGGCCGGGGGCCCAAGAGACCCAGTACTTC. This translates into CASSQAGPGAQETQYF. The chain carries TRBV4-2 and TRBJ2-5, with D perhaps TRBD1 or TRBD2 (6 bases each). V dropped 1 base and J dropped 1 base, with 13 bases sitting between them. Germline V CDR1 and CDR2: LGHNA, YNFKEQ. This CDR3 spans 16 amino acids.

The genes are TRBV11-3 and TRBJ2-3, with D perhaps TRBD2 (7 bases). V was shortened by 5 bases and J by 3 bases, with 15 bases between the two germline ends. Looked up from germline, CDR1 is SGHNT and CDR2 is YENEEA. This CDR3 has 15 residues. CDR3 in amino acids: CASSEGGARTDTQYF. In DNA form, the CDR3 reads TGTGCCAGCAGCGAAGGGGGGGCCCGGACAGATACGCAGTATTTT.

This clonotype was seen more than once but under ten times. The chain has TRBV4-2 and TRBJ2-1; 9 bases map to TRBD2. J was trimmed by 1 base and V by 5 bases; bases with no gene match: 6. The CDR3 contains 16 residues. From germline, CDR1 is LGHNA and CDR2 YNFKEQ. In nucleotides, the CDR3 is TGTGCCAGCAGCTCGACTAGCGGCTCGTCCTACAATGAGCAGTTCTTC. Its translation: CASSSTSGSSYNEQFF.

The chain links TRBV4-2 to TRBJ2-1; a possible D gene is TRBD1 (6 bases). CDR3 length equals 11 residues. Germline V gene data show CDR1 as LGHNA and CDR2 as YNFKEQ. The V end lost 0 bases, the J end lost 13 bases, and 7 bases lay between the germline ends. CDR3 coding DNA: TGTGCCAGCAGCCAAGAAGGGGGACAGTTCTTC. It codes for CASSQEGGQFF.

This clonotype was observed a few times. The V and J genes are TRBV5-6 and TRBJ2-3, with D perhaps matching TRBD2 (6 bases). The ends were cut back, 0 bases at V and 2 bases at J, with 7 bases in the middle. Germline V gives CDR1 SGHDT, CDR2 YYEEEE. CDR3 length: 14 residues. The CDR3 protein is CASSLGGVTDTQYF. In DNA, the CDR3 is TGTGCCAGCAGCTTGGGGGGGGTCACAGATACGCAGTATTTT.

The chain uses TRBV9 and TRBJ2-1, with 8 bases that match TRBD2. The CDR3 extends over 15 amino acids. Trimming cost V 0 bases and J 4 bases; bases outside gene matches: 3. Germline V gives CDR1 SGDLS, CDR2 YYNGEE. The CDR3 loop reads CASSVGSGAYNEQFF. CDR3 in DNA: TGTGCCAGCAGCGTAGGTAGCGGGGCTTACAATGAGCAGTTCTTC. The full variable domain, with the rest looked up from reference TRBV9 and TRBJ2-1, is DSGVTQTPKHLITATGQRVTLRCSPRSGDLSVYWYQQSLDQGLQFLIQYYNGEERAKGNILERFSAQQFPDLHSELNLSSLELGDSALYFCASSVGSGAYNEQFFGPGTRLTVL.

This clonotype was detected a few times. The V gene is TRBV9, the J gene TRBJ2-7, with D uncertain. Germline V gene lookup returns CDR1 SGDLS and CDR2 YYNGEE. The ends were cut back, 1 base at V and 3 bases at J, with 14 bases in the middle. This CDR3 has 15 residues. The CDR3 here is CASSVSDRDDYEQYF. The DNA for the CDR3 is TGTGCCAGCAGCGTATCGGATAGGGATGACTACGAGCAGTACTTC.

This clonotype was found a few times. This chain connects TRBV5-6 to TRBJ2-3; the match to TRBD2 covers 11 bases. V shed 0 bases, J shed 9 bases, and the junction held 6 bases outside the gene matches. The CDR3 covers 15 residues. In germline, CDR1 is SGHDT, CDR2 YYEEEE. CDR3 protein: CASSLATSGNSTQYF. The CDR3 DNA is TGTGCCAGCAGCTTGGCGACTAGCGGGAACAGCACGCAGTATTTT.

This clonotype turned up a few times. The chain recombines TRBV5-1 with TRBJ2-3, with 8 bases lining up with TRBD1. CDR3 size: 13 residues. Trimming at V came to 4 bases and at J to 6 bases, leaving 4 bases not matched to a gene. CDR1 SGHRS and CDR2 YFSETQ come from the germline V gene. In DNA form, the CDR3 reads TGCGCCAGCAGCCTACGACAGGGGGATACGCAGTATTTT. Protein product: CASSLRQGDTQYF.

There are a few counts of this clonotype. The CDR3 spells CASSQDPDRFKTQYF. The CDR3 DNA is TGTGCCAGCAGCCAAGACCCGGACAGGTTCAAGACCCAGTACTTC. The chain couples TRBV3-1 to TRBJ2-5; 7 bases agree with TRBD1. This CDR3 has 15 residues. After removal of 0 bases from V and 6 bases from J, the junction contained 7 bases not matched to a gene. Germline loops: CDR1 LGHDT, CDR2 YNNKEL (reference sequence).

The rearrangement uses TRBV29-1 and TRBJ1-5, with D hard to call. CDR1 SQVTM and CDR2 ANQGSEA come from the germline V gene. CDR3 length equals 14 residues. V was pared by 7 bases and J by 4 bases, with 17 bases between. CDR3 bases: TGCAGCGCCTCGATGGGCAGCTCTAATCAGCCCCAGCATTTT. The encoded protein is CSASMGSSNQPQHF.

This clonotype was observed a few times. The chain uses TRBV5-1 and TRBJ1-1, with 10 positions matching TRBD1. The junction had 4 bases not matched to a gene; V was cut back by 8 bases and J by 3 bases. CDR3 length: 13 residues. Germline CDR1 reads SGHRS; CDR2 reads YFSETQ. In nucleotides, the CDR3 is TGCGCCAGTAGGGACAGGGGCGACACTGAAGCTTTCTTT. Protein sequence: CASRDRGDTEAFF.

The chain employs TRBV19 and TRBJ2-7; the match to TRBD2 covers 7 bases. V shed 5 bases and J 4 bases; nucleotides not matched to a gene: 8. The CDR3 has 14 residues. CDR1 and CDR2 (germline): LNHDA, SQIVND (reference sequence). CDR3 sequence: CASSWRERSYEQYF. CDR3 sequence (DNA): TGTGCCAGTAGTTGGCGGGAGCGATCGTACGAGCAGTACTTC.

This clonotype showed up just a few times. The V call is TRBV19, the J call TRBJ1-1; TRBD1 might be the D (6 bases). V gave up 3 bases and J gave up 2 bases, with 10 bases separating them. This CDR3 contains 14 residues. Germline values: CDR1 LNHDA, CDR2 SQIVND (reference sequence). In DNA form, the CDR3 reads TGTGCCAGTAGTATTAGGACAGACAACACTGAAGCTTTCTTT. As protein: CASSIRTDNTEAFF. The whole variable domain, remainder taken from reference TRBV19 and TRBJ1-1, is DGGITQSPKYLFRKEGQNVTLSCEQNLNHDAMYWYRQDPGQGLRLIYYSQIVNDFQKGDIAEGYSVSREKKESFPLTVTSAQKNPTAFYLCASSIRTDNTEAFFGQGTRLTVV.

In this sample, this clonotype turned up a few times. CDR3: CASSLARLAVTHNEQFF. CDR3 nucleotides: TGTGCCAGCAGTTTAGCCCGTCTAGCGGTTACCCACAATGAGCAGTTCTTC. The chain couples TRBV12-3 or TRBV12-4 to TRBJ2-1; 7 nucleotides agree with TRBD2. V dropped 0 bases and J dropped 5; count of bases not matched to a gene: 10. The CDR3 sequence is 17 residues long.

The V and J genes are TRBV27 and TRBJ2-7; D unresolved. Trimming pared 5 bases from V and 6 bases from J, leaving 14 bases between. CDR3 length equals 13 residues. The V gene's germline CDR1 is MNHEY and CDR2 SMNVEV (reference sequence). CDR3 DNA sequence: TGTGCCAGCAGTCCAAGGTGGTTCTCCGAGCAGTACTTC. This sequence encodes CASSPRWFSEQYF.

This clonotype was detected a few times. CDR3: CASSLAWMEGMNTEAFF. The CDR3 DNA is TGTGCCAGCAGCTTAGCGTGGATGGAGGGGATGAACACTGAAGCTTTCTTT. This rearrangement joins TRBV7-9 to TRBJ1-1; TRBD1 might be the D (5 bases). Germline V gene sequence: CDR1 SEHNR, CDR2 FQNEAQ (reference sequence). The CDR3 consists of 17 residues. V was shortened by 0 bases and J by 0 bases, with 14 bases between the two germline ends.

The chain uses TRBV15 and TRBJ2-7, with 9 bases fitting TRBD1. The CDR3 has 15 residues. Germline CDR1 and CDR2: LNHNV and YYDKDF (reference sequence). Trimming cost V 5 bases and J 0 bases; bases outside gene matches: 5. CDR3 DNA sequence: TGTGCCACCAGCCGACAGGGGGTAAGCTCCTACGAGCAGTACTTC. Its protein is CATSRQGVSSYEQYF.